A single sample is the source of the 8 T cell receptor beta chains below, sequenced in a study of cytomegalovirus exposure and HLA in healthy donors. PCR used 60 Vbeta primers and 13 Jbeta primers. Sequenced by immunoSEQ multiplex PCR; TCRdb stores in-frame clones only, minus some. The sample lists approximately 150,000 clones, 65% to 85% occurring once. Material: PBMCs. The receptors were gathered from a woman under 30 in good health and CMV-seronegative.

The chain joins TRBV7-9 to TRBJ1-1; 7 bases match TRBD1. The CDR3 is 14 residues long. Germline-derived CDR1 and CDR2 are SEHNR and FQNEAQ (reference sequence). V was clipped by 5 bases and J by 2 bases; unmatched bases: 5. The CDR3 protein is CASSEQGENTEAFF. CDR3 DNA sequence: TGTGCCAGCAGCGAGCAGGGGGAAAACACTGAAGCTTTCTTT.

A few counts support this clone. Mismatch with germline at one junction end may stem from a read error. The DNA for the CDR3 is TGTGCCGGAATGGGGTTGAGTAGCGCCTCAAAGGGGGACTTC. This translates into CAGMGLSSASKGDF. The chain has TRBV2 and TRBJ2-5; weak D call: TRBD1 (6 bases). CDR1 is SNHLY and CDR2 is FYNNEI in the germline V gene. The CDR3 has 14 residues.

The chain uses TRBV5-1 and TRBJ2-1; 7 bases are shared with TRBD2. V dropped 0 bases and J dropped 0; count of bases not matched to a gene: 6. This CDR3 has 17 residues. Germline CDR1 SGHRS, CDR2 YFSETQ. CDR3 in amino acids: CASSLVGRASSYNEQFF. The CDR3 DNA is TGCGCCAGCAGCTTGGTAGGGAGGGCCAGCTCCTACAATGAGCAGTTCTTC.

This clone was recorded once. The chain joins TRBV6-1 to TRBJ2-1, with a tentative D call TRBD1 (6 bases). This CDR3 has 16 amino acids. CDR1 and CDR2 from the germline V gene are MNHNS and SASEGT. Deletions cut 1 base from V and 1 base from J, with 11 bases between. The CDR3 protein is CASSEDWDTSYNEQFF. As DNA, the CDR3 is TGTGCCAGCAGTGAAGATTGGGACACATCCTACAATGAGCAGTTCTTC.

This chain uses TRBV19 with TRBJ1-5, with D possibly being TRBD1 (6 bases). The CDR3 is made up of 15 amino acids. Germline V lookup: CDR1 LNHDA, CDR2 SQIVND (reference sequence). V was shortened by 7 bases and J by 7 bases, with 20 bases between the two germline ends. CDR3 protein: CASTLRAGVGQPQHF. The CDR3 DNA is TGTGCCAGTACCTTGAGGGCAGGGGTGGGCCAGCCCCAGCATTTT.

This sequence joins TRBV7-8 and TRBJ1-5; no clear D. V lost 6 bases and J 10 bases, leaving 16 bases between the germline ends. The CDR3 is made up of 13 amino acids. CDR1 is SGHVS, CDR2 FQNEAQ, per germline. DNA of the CDR3: TGTGCCAGCAGGCGAGATTTAGCACAACCCCAGCATTTT. It codes for CASRRDLAQPQHF.

The chain carries TRBV5-4 and TRBJ2-1; the D gene is possibly TRBD1 (5 bases). Germline values: CDR1 SGHNT, CDR2 YYREEE (reference sequence). V shed 6 bases and J shed 8 bases, with 18 bases lying between them. This CDR3 comprises 14 residues. The CDR3 protein is CASTDYRTRHEQFF. The CDR3, as DNA: TGTGCCAGCACCGATTATCGGACAAGGCATGAGCAGTTCTTC.

The CDR3 DNA follows: TGCAGCGTTCTAAAAGGAGACAGGGCCTCAACCGGGGAGCTGTTTTTT. It yields the protein CSVLKGDRASTGELFF. The chain joins TRBV29-1 to TRBJ2-2, with 7 bases aligning to TRBD1. This CDR3 is built from 16 residues. V dropped 5 bases and J dropped 5; count of bases not matched to a gene: 14. The germline V gene has CDR1 SQVTM and CDR2 ANQGSEA.